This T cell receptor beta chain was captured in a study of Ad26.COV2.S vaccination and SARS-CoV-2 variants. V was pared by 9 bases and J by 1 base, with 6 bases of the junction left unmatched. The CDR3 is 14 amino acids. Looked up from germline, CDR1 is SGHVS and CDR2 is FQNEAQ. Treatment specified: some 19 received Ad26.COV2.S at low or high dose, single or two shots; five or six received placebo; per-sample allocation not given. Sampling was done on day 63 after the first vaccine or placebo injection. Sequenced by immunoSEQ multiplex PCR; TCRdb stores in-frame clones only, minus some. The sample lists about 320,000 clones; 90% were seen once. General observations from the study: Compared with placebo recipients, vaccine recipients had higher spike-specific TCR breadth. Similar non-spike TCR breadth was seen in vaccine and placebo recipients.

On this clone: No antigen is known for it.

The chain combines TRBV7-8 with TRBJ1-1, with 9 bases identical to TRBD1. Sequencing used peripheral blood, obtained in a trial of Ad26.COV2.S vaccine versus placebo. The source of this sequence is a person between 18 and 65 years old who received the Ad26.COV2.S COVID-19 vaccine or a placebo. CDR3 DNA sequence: TGTGCCAGACCGGGACAGGGTGAGAACACTGAAGCTTTCTTT. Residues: CARPGQGENTEAFF.